This entry concerns a single TCR beta chain. Its antigen remains unidentified. No base-level quality is on record; no much larger clone is a single base apart. The cysteine opens and the phenylalanine closes a CDR3 of 13 amino acids. Only the CDR3 DNA is retained, 39 bases long and in frame from the first base. The germline V gene supplies CDR1 SQVTM and CDR2 ANQGSEA. After removal of 4 bases from V and 2 bases from J, the junction retains 4 bases not matched to a gene. Interpreted using the paper, the time point label stands for: about 28 days (+/-7) after the second vaccine dose. AZD1222 recipients whose second dose came at about 4 weeks and those whose second dose came at about 12 weeks were combined into one group, since spike-specific TCR depth and breadth did not differ between the two schedules. Samples from vaccinated people were obtained from the UK trials COV001 and COV002, which included a single-blind randomized controlled phase 2/3 trial of AZD1222 (ChAdOx1 nCoV-19) in healthy adults. For TCRbeta chain sequencing, PBMC samples from trial participants were taken at day 0 and at day 28 after the second dose.

The CDR3 regions of human TCRbeta chains were analyzed by immunosequencing. Per the authors' processing: TCRs in the repertoires were compared against a reference library of SARS-CoV-2-specific TCRs that had been generated with the MIRA antigen-specificity platform. Breadth was defined as the fraction of unique TCRs that were SARS-CoV-2-associated. Depth was defined as the fraction of total T cells that were SARS-CoV-2-associated. Using the MIRA data, each spike-specific TCR was assigned both to the spike region to which the TCR was reactive and to a CD4 or CD8 class. Log10-transformed breadth and depth values were compared by one-way ANOVA with Sidak's multiple comparisons tests. TCRdb limited this immuneACCESS table to in-frame rearrangements with V and J called. A share of clones is missing; checked studies link under half to unresolved V genes, and the rest is unexplained. The V and J calls and clone size are taken from that table; D and trimming were inferred from the DNA. The sample includes some 130,000 clones, with about 90% observed a single time. 1.9% of the sample belongs to the ten largest clones.

This record comes from a study of T cell responses to AZD1222 COVID-19 vaccine (dated by TCRdb to the early 2020s). With regard to the full study: TCR sequencing was performed for about 250 trial participants, of whom about 200 were given two doses of AZD1222 and around 25 were given two doses of MenACWY control vaccine. Trial participants were enrolled by age into subgroups of 18-55, 56-69 and 70-plus years, and about 150, 27 and 61 TCR-sequenced participants, respectively, were included in these subgroups. General conclusions and limits of the study: CD4 TCRs associated with the vaccine covered the entire spike protein, and the dominant responses were in regions 160-218 and 743-854. No day 14 peak-response samples were available, so repertoires were characterized only after the peak T cell response. After two AZD1222 doses, spike-specific TCR breadth and depth were significantly higher than at day 0 and than in MenACWY recipients. Conclusions about previously exposed vaccinees are limited because only a handful of AZD1222 recipients were SARS-CoV-2 seropositive at baseline. Epitopes outside the regions mutated in the B.1.351 and B.1.1.7 variants were reportedly recognized by nearly half of the unique spike-specific TCRs. Participants were mostly white British, with more females than males. The authors suggested clonal diversity may have been underestimated. The 56-69-year group was small, and its depth increase did not reach significance, likely because of low power.

The input for sequencing was peripheral blood, taken 28 days after the second AZD1222 dose. Rearrangement joined TRBV29-1 to TRBJ2-7; 8 nucleotides in the junction match TRBD1. The TCR sequence derives from an adult who received the AZD1222 COVID-19 vaccine. The CDR3 region has the sequence CSVADRGTYEQYF. At the DNA level, the sequence is TGCAGCGTTGCCGACAGGGGAACCTACGAGCAGTACTTC.